This T cell receptor beta chain was observed in a study of blood T cell repertoires in COVID-19. Background on the study: The United States, Italy and Spain provided the acute and convalescent COVID-19 samples. Nucleic acid was either cDNA or gDNA, and it came from T cells, B-cell-depleted T cells, or PBMCs.

Sequencing used immunoSEQ multiplex PCR; TCRdb keeps in-frame clones, though not all of them. The sample yields some 200,000 clones, approximately 81% seen once. This clone has a handful of counts. The V end was cut by 5 bases, the J end by 2 bases, with 9 bases between. The CDR3 runs 13 residues. In germline, CDR1 is SGHTA, CDR2 FQGTGA. The sample was peripheral blood. The sequence was obtained from a woman aged 55-75 years who had recovered from COVID-19. The chain links TRBV7-3 to TRBJ1-1; D is unresolved. In nucleotides, the CDR3 is TGTGCCAGCAGCCTTATCAGTAACACTGAAGCTTTCTTT. Translating gives CASSLISNTEAFF. Using reference TRBV7-3 and TRBJ1-1 for the parts outside the CDR3, the full variable domain is GAGVSQTPSNKVTEKGKYVELRCDPISGHTALYWYRQSLGQGPEFLIYFQGTGAADDSGLPNDRFFAVRPEGSVSTLKIQRTERGDSAVYLCASSLISNTEAFFGQGTRLTVV.